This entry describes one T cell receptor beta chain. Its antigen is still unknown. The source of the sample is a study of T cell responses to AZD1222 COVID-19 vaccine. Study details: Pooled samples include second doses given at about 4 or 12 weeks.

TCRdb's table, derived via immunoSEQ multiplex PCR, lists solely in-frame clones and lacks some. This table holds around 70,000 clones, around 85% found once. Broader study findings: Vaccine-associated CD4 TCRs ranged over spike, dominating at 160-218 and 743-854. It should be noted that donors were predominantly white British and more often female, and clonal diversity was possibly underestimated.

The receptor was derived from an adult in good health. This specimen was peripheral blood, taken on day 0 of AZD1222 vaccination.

CDR3 loop: CASSIGGQGAYEQYF. The CDR3 DNA reads TGTGCCAGTAGTATAGGCGGACAGGGTGCCTACGAGCAGTACTTC. The chain combines TRBV19 with TRBJ2-7; 8 bases are a match to TRBD1. Germline V CDR1 and CDR2: LNHDA, SQIVND (reference sequence). Trimming at V came to 1 base and at J to 2 bases, leaving 4 bases not matched to a gene. CDR3 length equals 15 residues.